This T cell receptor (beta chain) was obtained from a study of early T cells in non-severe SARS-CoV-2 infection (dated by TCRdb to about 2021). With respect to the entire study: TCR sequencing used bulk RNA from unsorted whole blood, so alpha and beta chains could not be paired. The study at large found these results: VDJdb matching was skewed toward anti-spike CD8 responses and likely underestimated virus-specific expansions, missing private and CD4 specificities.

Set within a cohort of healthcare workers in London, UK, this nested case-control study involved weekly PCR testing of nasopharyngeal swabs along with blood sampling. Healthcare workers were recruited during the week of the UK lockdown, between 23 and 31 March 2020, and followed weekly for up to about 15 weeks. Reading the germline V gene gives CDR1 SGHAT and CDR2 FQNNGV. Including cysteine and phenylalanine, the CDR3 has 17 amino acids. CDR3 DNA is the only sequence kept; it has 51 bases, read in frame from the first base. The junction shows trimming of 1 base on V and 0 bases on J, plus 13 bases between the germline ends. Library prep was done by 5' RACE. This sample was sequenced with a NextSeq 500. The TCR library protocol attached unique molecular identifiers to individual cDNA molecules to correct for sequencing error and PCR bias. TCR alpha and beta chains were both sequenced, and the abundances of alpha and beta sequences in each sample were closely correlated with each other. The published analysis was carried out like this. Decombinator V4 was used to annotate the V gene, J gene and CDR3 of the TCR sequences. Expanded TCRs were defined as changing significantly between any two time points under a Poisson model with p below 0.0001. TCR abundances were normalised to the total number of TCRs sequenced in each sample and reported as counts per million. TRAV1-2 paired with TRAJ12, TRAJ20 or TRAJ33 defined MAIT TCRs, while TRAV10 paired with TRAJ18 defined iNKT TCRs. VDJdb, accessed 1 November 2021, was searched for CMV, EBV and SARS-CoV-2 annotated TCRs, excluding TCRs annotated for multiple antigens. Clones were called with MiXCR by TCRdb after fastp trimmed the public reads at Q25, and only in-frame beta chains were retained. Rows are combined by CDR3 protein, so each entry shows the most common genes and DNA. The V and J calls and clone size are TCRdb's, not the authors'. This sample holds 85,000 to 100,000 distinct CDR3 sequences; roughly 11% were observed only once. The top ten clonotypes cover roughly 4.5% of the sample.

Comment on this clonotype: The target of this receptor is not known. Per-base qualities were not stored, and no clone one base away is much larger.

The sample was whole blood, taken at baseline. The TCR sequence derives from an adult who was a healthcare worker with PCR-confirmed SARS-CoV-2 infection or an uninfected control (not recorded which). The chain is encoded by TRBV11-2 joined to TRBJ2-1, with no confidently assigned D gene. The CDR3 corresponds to CASSLVPDLSSYNEQFF. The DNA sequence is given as TGTGCCAGCAGCTTAGTACCGGACCTAAGCTCCTACAATGAGCAGTTCTTC.